Below, one TCR beta chain is given with its context. RNA transcripts were the template for amplifying TCR beta CDR3 regions. RT-PCR in the first round (using the HTBI primer set) targeted the TCR CDR3. TCRdb re-derived calls from the multiplex PCR reads in MiXCR, one entry per CDR3 protein. Seen here are about 660,000 distinct CDR3 sequences, less than 45% observed once, and the top ten hold about 7%. These data are taken from a study of T cells in Graves' hyperthyroidism and ophthalmopathy. Sequenced sample: peripheral blood or thyroid tissue (not recorded which). The TCR was taken from an adult man with Graves' disease, either hyperthyroidism or ophthalmopathy (not recorded which).

The chain's CDR3 is CATNQGGQGGEKLFF. In DNA form, the CDR3 reads TGTGCCACAAATCAGGGGGGACAGGGAGGCGAAAAACTGTTTTTT. The rearrangement uses TRBV15 and TRBJ1-4, with 9 positions matching TRBD1. CDR1 is LNHNV, CDR2 YYDKDF, per germline (reference sequence). The CDR3 is 15 residues long. The junction had 13 bases not matched to a gene; V was cut back by 9 bases and J by 8 bases.